Below, 30 T cell receptor beta chains from the same sample are listed, as sequenced in a study of T-cell memory formation after mild COVID-19. MiXCR, run by TCRdb on the 5' RACE reads, gives a single entry per CDR3 protein. Among under 400,000 distinct CDR3 sequences listed, 20% to 25% were seen once. The sequenced sample consisted of PBMCs or a T cell subset sorted from them (not recorded which). These receptors all come from an adult woman who had mild COVID-19 (a few samples of this study predate the infection). Cell type and time point are not known.

The chain combines TRBV4-1 with TRBJ2-3; TRBD2 agrees at 11 bases. The CDR3 contains 20 residues. Looked up from germline, CDR1 is MGHRA and CDR2 is YSYEKL. The trim removed 4 bases at V and 0 bases at J, leaving 15 bases unmatched. The CDR3 DNA sequence: TGCGCCAGCAGCCGTACACCGGGACTAGCGGCCACTACCAGCACAGATACGCAGTATTTT. The encoded protein is CASSRTPGLAATTSTDTQYF.

The chain carries TRBV3-1 and TRBJ1-2, with D possibly matching TRBD1 (5 bases). CDR3 size: 15 residues. Per the germline V gene, CDR1 is LGHDT and CDR2 is YNNKEL (reference sequence). Trimming stripped 0 bases from V and 0 bases from J, with 8 bases between. The CDR3 sequence: CASSQEGVANYGYTF. The CDR3 nucleotides read TGTGCCAGCAGCCAAGAGGGGGTAGCTAACTATGGCTACACCTTC.

The rearrangement uses TRBV5-5 and TRBJ2-7, with TRBD2 matching over 11 bases. The CDR3 length is 15 residues. The V and J ends lost 2 bases and 2 bases, in that order; junction bases with no gene match: 3. Germline V lookup: CDR1 SGHKS, CDR2 YYEKEE (reference sequence). The CDR3 coding sequence is TGTGCCAGCAGCTTAATAGCGGGAGGGGCCTACGAGCAGTACTTC. Translating it yields CASSLIAGGAYEQYF.

The V and J genes are TRBV4-3 and TRBJ2-7; no clear D gene. V lost 0 bases and J lost 2, with 11 bases in between. CDR3 size: 15 residues. Germline CDR1 LGHNA, CDR2 YSLEER. DNA for the CDR3: TGCGCCAGCAGCCAAGATTCTTCTGGGACCTACGAGCAGTACTTC. Translating gives CASSQDSSGTYEQYF.

V gene TRBV25-1 combines with J gene TRBJ2-7; 8 bases align to TRBD2. The V gene's germline CDR1 is MGHDK and CDR2 SYGVNS. The CDR3 covers 18 residues. V lost 2 bases and J lost 0; bases outside the gene matches: 12. The CDR3 DNA reads as TGTGCCAGCAGTGAAGGAAGCGGGGGAACCATCCTCTCCTACGAGCAGTACTTC. Its translation: CASSEGSGGTILSYEQYF.

The chain links TRBV12-3 or TRBV12-4 to TRBJ1-4; D not resolved. Trimming removed 5 bases from V and 7 bases from J, with 14 bases in between. This CDR3 has 14 residues. The CDR3 DNA reads as TGTGCCAGCAGTCCGCAAATCGGAAGTGAAAAACTGTTTTTT. Amino acids: CASSPQIGSEKLFF.

This rearrangement joins TRBV5-1 to TRBJ1-4, with a weak D call TRBD1 (5 bases). This CDR3 region has 14 residues. The ends were cut back, 7 bases at V and 4 bases at J, with 14 bases in the middle. Germline loops: CDR1 SGHRS, CDR2 YFSETQ. The CDR3 nucleotides read TGCGCCAGCGGGCAACAGGACCATAATGAAAAACTGTTTTTT. Translation gives CASGQQDHNEKLFF.

This clonotype was observed a single time. The V and J genes are TRBV3-1 and TRBJ2-3; TRBD1 agrees at 7 bases. This CDR3 comprises 18 residues. Germline CDR1 LGHDT, CDR2 YNNKEL (reference sequence). V was pared by 2 bases and J by 0 bases, with 11 bases of the junction left unmatched. The CDR3 DNA is TGTGCCAGCAGCCAAAACCCCCCGACAGGGCCAAGCACAGATACGCAGTATTTT. It translates to CASSQNPPTGPSTDTQYF.

There are many counts of this clonotype. The rearrangement uses TRBV5-1 and TRBJ1-1; TRBD1 is a possible D gene (5 bases). The CDR3 consists of 15 residues. CDR1 is SGHRS, CDR2 YFSETQ, per germline. V was clipped by 5 bases and J by 4 bases, with 18 bases between them. CDR3 bases: TGCGCCAGCAGAGGAGAACCGGGGACGGCCACTGAAGCTTTCTTT. Translating gives CASRGEPGTATEAFF.

This sequence joins TRBV20-1 and TRBJ2-1; the D is unclear. Germline CDR1 and CDR2: DFQATT and SNEGSKA (reference sequence). Trimming cost V 0 bases and J 6 bases, with 9 bases left between them. This CDR3 is 13 amino acids long. The CDR3 protein is CSARDGSVNEQFF. CDR3 nucleotide sequence: TGCAGTGCTAGAGATGGAAGCGTCAATGAGCAGTTCTTC.

The chain uses TRBV10-3 and TRBJ2-5; D perhaps matches TRBD2 (6 bases). Trimming stripped 2 bases from V and 3 bases from J, with 13 bases between. The germline V gene encodes CDR1 ENHRY and CDR2 SYGVKD. The CDR3 sequence is 15 residues long. The CDR3 is CAISEAGTSKETQYF. DNA of the CDR3: TGTGCCATCAGTGAGGCCGGGACTTCCAAAGAGACCCAGTACTTC.

V gene TRBV19 combines with J gene TRBJ1-2, with 12 bases aligning to TRBD1. Losses at the gene ends were 5 bases for V and 5 bases for J; bases not matched to a gene: 6. The CDR3 has 15 residues. Germline lookup yields CDR1 LNHDA and CDR2 SQIVND (reference sequence). CDR3: CASSAGTGGLYGYTF. The CDR3 DNA sequence: TGTGCCAGTAGTGCCGGGACAGGGGGCTTGTATGGCTACACCTTC.

This chain links TRBV24-1 with TRBJ2-1, with a weak D call TRBD2 (6 bases). Germline V lookup: CDR1 KGHDR, CDR2 SFDVKD. The CDR3 is 14 residues long. The V end lost 2 bases, the J end lost 8 bases, and 12 bases lay between the germline ends. CDR3 bases: TGTGCCACCAGTGATTGGTTGGGAGGCCATGAGCAGTTCTTC. This sequence encodes CATSDWLGGHEQFF.

This clonotype was detected many times. The chain is built from TRBV11-1 and TRBJ2-1, with D perhaps TRBD1 or TRBD2 (5 bases each). Per germline, CDR1 SGHAT and CDR2 FQDESV (reference sequence). The V end was cut by 2 bases, the J end by 6 bases, with 8 bases between. The CDR3 spans 13 residues. The CDR3 here is CASSLPGGNEQFF. The DNA for the CDR3 is TGTGCCAGCAGCTTACCTGGGGGCAATGAGCAGTTCTTC.

The chain joins TRBV20-1 to TRBJ2-3, with TRBD2 identical over 7 bases. The CDR3 spans 13 residues. V lost 7 bases, J lost 1 base, and 5 bases stayed unmatched. Germline loops: CDR1 DFQATT, CDR2 SNEGSKA (reference sequence). CDR3 in DNA: TGCAGTGTATACCGGGGGGGCACAGATACGCAGTATTTT. This translates into CSVYRGGTDTQYF.

This chain joins TRBV4-1 and TRBJ2-5, with a tentative D call TRBD2 (5 bases). The CDR3 is 13 amino acids. Germline CDR1 and CDR2: MGHRA and YSYEKL. Trimming removed 4 bases at V and 9 bases at J, with 15 bases between. The CDR3 loop is CASSPIMEVAQYF. CDR3 coding DNA: TGCGCCAGCAGCCCCATTATGGAGGTGGCCCAGTACTTC.

This clonotype was counted many times. The chain carries TRBV14 and TRBJ2-7; TRBD1 matches 9 bases. Germline-derived CDR1 and CDR2 are SGHDN and FVKESK. J gave up 1 base and V 4 bases, and 5 bases lay outside the gene matches. The CDR3 has 15 residues. The CDR3 coding sequence is TGTGCCAGCAGCCGAAGGACAGGGGTATCCTACGAGCAGTACTTC. This encodes CASSRRTGVSYEQYF.

This clonotype appeared a few times. V and J are TRBV5-1 and TRBJ1-1; D gene uncertain. The CDR3 is 14 amino acids. Between the trimmed V and J ends, which lost 4 bases and 8 bases, there was a span of 18 bases. CDR1 is SGHRS, CDR2 YFSETQ, per germline. DNA of the CDR3: TGCGCCAGCAGCCCTCGCGGGGAGTTGGGCGAAGCTTTCTTT. This sequence encodes CASSPRGELGEAFF.

V gene TRBV29-1 combines with J gene TRBJ2-1; 9 bases map to TRBD2. The CDR3 contains 13 residues. V gave up 2 bases and J gave up 14 bases; unmatched junction bases: 10. Per the germline V gene, CDR1 is SQVTM and CDR2 is ANQGSEA. The CDR3 DNA sequence: TGCAGCGTTGAATCGCGGGGGGGTCAAAGGAAGTTCTTC. The encoded protein is CSVESRGGQRKFF.

There are a few counts of this clonotype. The chain has TRBV29-1 and TRBJ2-1, with 10 bases identical to TRBD1. Germline V CDR1 and CDR2: SQVTM, ANQGSEA. This CDR3 has 14 residues. J was trimmed by 7 bases and V by 6 bases; bases with no gene match: 9. The CDR3 reads CSVGGQGPSNEQFF. The CDR3 DNA reads TGCAGCGTGGGGGGACAGGGGCCCTCAAATGAGCAGTTCTTC.

This CDR3 reads CASSQASGASPDKNDYTF. The CDR3, as DNA: TGCGCCAGCAGCCAAGCTAGTGGGGCTAGCCCGGACAAGAATGACTACACCTTC. The chain is built from TRBV4-1 and TRBJ1-2, with a weak D call TRBD1 (5 bases). With 1 base removed from V and 10 bases from J, the gap between germline ends came to 28 bases. Germline loops: CDR1 MGHRA, CDR2 YSYEKL. The CDR3 sequence is 18 residues long.

This chain connects TRBV20-1 to TRBJ1-1, with D possibly TRBD1 on 5 matching bases. Germline V gene data show CDR1 as DFQATT and CDR2 as SNEGSKA (reference sequence). This CDR3 has 14 amino acids. V was shortened by 2 bases and J by 1 base, with 11 bases between the two germline ends. DNA of the CDR3: TGCAGTGCTAGACCCCTGACAGAGAACACTGAAGCTTTCTTT. Encoded protein: CSARPLTENTEAFF.

The chain links TRBV6-6 to TRBJ1-3; a weak D match, TRBD1 (5 bases). Per the germline V gene, CDR1 is MNHNY and CDR2 is SVGAGI (reference sequence). V dropped 6 bases and J dropped 9 bases, with 15 bases sitting between them. The CDR3 totals 13 residues. This CDR3 reads CASRLGDVGTIYF. The CDR3 DNA sequence: TGTGCCAGCAGGTTGGGGGACGTAGGCACCATATATTTT.

This clonotype has only a few counts. This chain connects TRBV5-1 to TRBJ1-1, with D possibly TRBD1 on 5 matching bases. There are 16 residues in the CDR3. V lost 3 bases, J lost 5 bases, and 20 bases lay in between. Per the germline V gene, CDR1 is SGHRS and CDR2 is YFSETQ. The CDR3: CASSSPNTQGWTEAFF. The DNA of the CDR3 is TGCGCCAGCAGCTCACCTAACACTCAGGGCTGGACTGAAGCTTTCTTT.

V gene TRBV30 combines with J gene TRBJ1-6; D perhaps matches TRBD1 (5 bases). The ends were cut back, 3 bases at V and 7 bases at J, with 10 bases in the middle. CDR3 size: 13 residues. Germline lookup yields CDR1 GTSNPN and CDR2 SVGIG (reference sequence). CDR3 protein: CAWRWGGNSPLHF. CDR3 nucleotide sequence: TGTGCCTGGAGATGGGGGGGAAATTCACCCCTCCACTTT.

This clonotype was counted between two and nine times. The V gene is TRBV6-5, the J gene TRBJ1-1; D not resolved. The germline V gene encodes CDR1 MNHEY and CDR2 SVGAGI. The CDR3 runs 12 residues. V gave up 8 bases and J gave up 10 bases, with 17 bases separating them. The CDR3 nucleotides read TGTGCCAGCTATTTACGTGGGAGCGGAGCTTTCTTT. Translating it yields CASYLRGSGAFF.

The chain has TRBV5-4 and TRBJ2-3, with 7 positions matching TRBD2. Germline V lookup: CDR1 SGHNT, CDR2 YYREEE (reference sequence). The CDR3 runs 15 residues. Trimming took 7 bases from V and 3 from J; bases not matched to a gene: 11. The CDR3 loop reads CASPPAGEGTDTQYF. DNA of the CDR3: TGTGCCAGCCCACCGGCGGGGGAAGGGACAGATACGCAGTATTTT. Full variable domain (outside the CDR3, taken from reference TRBV5-4 and TRBJ2-3): ETGVTQSPTHLIKTRGQQVTLRCSSQSGHNTVSWYQQALGQGPQFIFQYYREEENGRGNFPPRFSGLQFPNYSSELNVNALELDDSALYLCASPPAGEGTDTQYFGPGTRLTVL.

This clonotype was counted at least ten times. The rearrangement uses TRBV12-3 or TRBV12-4 and TRBJ2-7, with 10 positions matching TRBD2. Trimming at V came to 3 bases and at J to 3 bases, leaving 14 bases not matched to a gene. This CDR3 contains 18 residues. Here the CDR3 DNA reads TGTGCCAGCAGTTTGGGGCTAGCGGGAGCTACCAGAGTCTACGAGCAGTACTTC. Its translation: CASSLGLAGATRVYEQYF.

The chain uses TRBV7-8 and TRBJ1-5, with D unclear. Trimming removed 2 bases at V and 0 bases at J, with 8 bases between. The CDR3 is made up of 15 amino acids. Germline CDR1 reads SGHVS; CDR2 reads FQNEAQ. The CDR3 sequence: CASSLSWISNQPQHF. The CDR3 DNA reads as TGTGCCAGCAGCTTATCCTGGATTAGCAATCAGCCCCAGCATTTT.

This clonotype was counted a few times. The chain is built from TRBV3-1 and TRBJ2-2; no reliable D call. CDR1 LGHDT and CDR2 YNNKEL come from the germline V gene (reference sequence). The CDR3 spans 14 residues. V dropped 3 bases and J dropped 3 bases, with 8 bases sitting between them. CDR3 coding DNA: TGTGCCAGCAGCCACACTTCGGACACCGGGGAGCTGTTTTTT. It encodes CASSHTSDTGELFF.